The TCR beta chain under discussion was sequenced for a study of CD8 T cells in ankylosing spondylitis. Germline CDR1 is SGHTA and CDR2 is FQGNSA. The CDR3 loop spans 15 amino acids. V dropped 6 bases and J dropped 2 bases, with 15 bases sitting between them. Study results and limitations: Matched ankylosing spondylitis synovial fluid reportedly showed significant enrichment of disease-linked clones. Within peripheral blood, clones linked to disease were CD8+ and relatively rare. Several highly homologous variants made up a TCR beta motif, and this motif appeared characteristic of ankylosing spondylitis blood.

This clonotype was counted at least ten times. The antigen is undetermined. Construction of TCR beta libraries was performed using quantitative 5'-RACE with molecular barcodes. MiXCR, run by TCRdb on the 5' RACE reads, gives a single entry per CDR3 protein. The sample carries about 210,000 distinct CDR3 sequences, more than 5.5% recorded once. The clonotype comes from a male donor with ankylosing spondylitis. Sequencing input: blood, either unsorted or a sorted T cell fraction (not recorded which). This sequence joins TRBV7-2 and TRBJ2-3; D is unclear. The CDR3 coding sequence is TGTGCCAGCAGACCGTCGGGCCTCAACACAGATACGCAGTATTTT. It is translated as CASRPSGLNTDTQYF.